Listed here are 3 T cell receptor beta chains from one sample, sequenced in a study of Ad26.COV2.S vaccination and SARS-CoV-2 variants. Data came from immunoSEQ multiplex PCR; TCRdb stores just in-frame clones and leaves some out. The data hold some 340,000 clones, with approximately 80% observed a single time. The treatment: around 19 received Ad26.COV2.S at low or high dose, single or two shots; about five received placebo; per-sample allocation not given. Sample collection was performed on day 63 after the first vaccine or placebo injection. Sequences were derived from peripheral blood, sampled in a trial of Ad26.COV2.S vaccine versus placebo. These receptors originate from a person between 18 and 65 years old who received the Ad26.COV2.S COVID-19 vaccine or a placebo.

The sample holds a few counts of this clone. The rearrangement joins TRBV2 to TRBJ2-1; tentative D call: TRBD2 (5 bases). The V end was cut by 1 base, the J end by 7 bases, with 14 bases between. Germline CDR1 is SNHLY and CDR2 is FYNNEI. The CDR3 has 15 residues. CDR3 nucleotides: TGTGCCAGCAGTGAAGAGAGCGGATATGGGAATGAGCAGTTCTTC. As protein: CASSEESGYGNEQFF.

This chain connects TRBV15 to TRBJ2-5, with TRBD2 matching 7 bases. This CDR3 is 17 amino acids long. V was pared by 0 bases and J by 1 base, with 8 bases of the junction left unmatched. The V gene's germline CDR1 is LNHNV and CDR2 YYDKDF (reference sequence). The CDR3 nucleotides read TGTGCCACCAGCAGAGAAAAGACTAGCCCCCCCCAAGAGACCCAGTACTTC. This encodes CATSREKTSPPQETQYF.

The chain has TRBV7-3 and TRBJ1-6; perhaps TRBD1 as D (6 bases). Trimming removed 3 bases at V and 7 bases at J, with 13 bases between. The CDR3 spans 15 residues. Germline V gene lookup returns CDR1 SGHTA and CDR2 FQGTGA. The DNA for the CDR3 is TGTGCCAGCAGCTTGAATGGGGGCAAGAATTCACCCCTCCACTTT. Its translation: CASSLNGGKNSPLHF. The whole variable domain, remainder taken from reference TRBV7-3 and TRBJ1-6, is GAGVSQTPSNKVTEKGKYVELRCDPISGHTALYWYRQSLGQGPEFLIYFQGTGAADDSGLPNDRFFAVRPEGSVSTLKIQRTERGDSAVYLCASSLNGGKNSPLHFGNGTRLTVT.